This T cell receptor beta chain was found in a study of blood T cells in healthy people across ages. Study-level points and caveats: Unknown donor CMV status possibly confounded expanded clonotype changes.

CDR1 is SQVTM and CDR2 is ANQGSEA in the germline V gene. Trimming took 4 bases from V and 4 from J; bases not matched to a gene: 4. The CDR3 contains 13 residues. For the second PCR, which ran for roughly 6 to 11 cycles, a sample-barcoded 5' primer and a J-beta primer mix were used. CDR3-containing paired-end reads numbered at least 2.5 million in each sample. Each CDR3 protein is one row after TCRdb ran MiXCR on the 5' RACE reads. The sample records more than 1,400,000 distinct CDR3 sequences, 42% being singletons. The study drew donors from healthy Caucasian individuals in Russia aged roughly 6 to 90. It was roughly 10 milliliters of peripheral blood that were drawn from each donor. This clonotype was seen at least ten times. Its antigen remains unidentified.

The sequenced sample was blood. V usage is TRBV29-1 and J usage is TRBJ2-1, with 7 bases fitting TRBD1. This clonotype was obtained from a woman aged 18-29 years in good health. The CDR3 region is CSVVGGRYNEQFF. The CDR3 coding sequence is TGCAGCGTTGTAGGGGGCCGGTACAATGAGCAGTTCTTC.